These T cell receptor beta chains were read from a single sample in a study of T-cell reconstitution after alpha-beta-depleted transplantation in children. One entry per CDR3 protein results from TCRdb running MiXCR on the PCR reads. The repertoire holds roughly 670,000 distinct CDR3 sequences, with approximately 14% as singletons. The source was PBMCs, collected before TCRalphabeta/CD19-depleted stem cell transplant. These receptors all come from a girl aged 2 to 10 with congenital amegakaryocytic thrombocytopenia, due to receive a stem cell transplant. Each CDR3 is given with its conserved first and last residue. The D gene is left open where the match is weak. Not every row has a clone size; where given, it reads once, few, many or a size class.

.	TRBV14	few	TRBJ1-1	TGTGCCAGCAGTGGGGGCTTGGGGGTTGGCACTGAAGCTTTCTTT	CASSGGLGVGTEAFF
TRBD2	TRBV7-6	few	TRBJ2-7	TGTGCCAGCAGCCGTACCGGGACTAGCGGGAGCCCGACGTTTTACGAGCAGTACTTC	CASSRTGTSGSPTFYEQYF
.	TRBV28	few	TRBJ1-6	TGTGCCAGCAGCCGGGACATTCAGAGTTCACCCCTCCACTTT	CASSRDIQSSPLHF
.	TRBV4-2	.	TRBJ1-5	TGTGCCAGCAGCCAAGACAGGGACGATCAGCCCCAGCATTTT	CASSQDRDDQPQHF
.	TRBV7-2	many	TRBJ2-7	TGTGCCAGCATTCTAGGCAGGGGATCCTACGAGCAGTACTTC	CASILGRGSYEQYF
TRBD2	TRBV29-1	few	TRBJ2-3	TGCAGCGTTGAGAGGGAGGCGGGGGCGCAGTATTTT	CSVEREAGAQYF
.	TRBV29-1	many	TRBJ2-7	TGCAGCGTTGAACCCGGGAGCGGATACGAGCAGTACTTC	CSVEPGSGYEQYF
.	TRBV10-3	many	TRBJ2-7	TGTGCCATCAGTACGGACACCGCTTGGGACGAGCAGTACTTC	CAISTDTAWDEQYF
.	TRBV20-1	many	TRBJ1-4	TGCAGTGCACAGACTGTGCTCGACGCTCAAAAACTGTTTTTT	CSAQTVLDAQKLFF
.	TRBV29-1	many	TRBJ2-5	TGCAGCGTTGCCCCTAAAGAGACCCAGTACTTC	CSVAPKETQYF
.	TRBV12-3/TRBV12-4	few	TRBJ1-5	TGTGCCAGCAGTTCCGAACCCGACTGGCAGCCCCAGCATTTT	CASSSEPDWQPQHF
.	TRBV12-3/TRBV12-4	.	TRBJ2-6	TGTGCCAGCAGTTTTGGGGGGTGGGCTCTCTCTGGGGCCAACGTCCTGACTTTC	CASSFGGWALSGANVLTF
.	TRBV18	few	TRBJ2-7	TGTGCCAGCTCACCAGCGACAACCTACGAGCAGTACTTC	CASSPATTYEQYF
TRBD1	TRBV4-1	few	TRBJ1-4	TGCGCCAGCAGCCGATTCGCCGCAGGGGGTTCTGAAAAACTGTTTTTT	CASSRFAAGGSEKLFF
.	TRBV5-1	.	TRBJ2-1	TGCGCCAGCAGCTTGTTTGGGGGCGCTTACAATGAGCAGTTCTTC	CASSLFGGAYNEQFF
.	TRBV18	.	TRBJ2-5	TGTGCCAGCTCACCGTCTCCGTACCAAGAGACCCAGTACTTC	CASSPSPYQETQYF
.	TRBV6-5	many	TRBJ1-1	TGTGCCAGCAGTTACTCGACGGTCGTTAGTAACACTGAAGCTTTCTTT	CASSYSTVVSNTEAFF
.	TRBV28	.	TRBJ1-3	TGTGCCAGCAGTTTAGGTATCGCCCATACCTCTGGAAACACCATATATTTT	CASSLGIAHTSGNTIYF
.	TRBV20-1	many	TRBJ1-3	TGCAGTGCTAGGGAGATGGGGGCTGGAAACACCATATATTTT	CSAREMGAGNTIYF
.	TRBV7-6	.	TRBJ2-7	TGTGCCAGCAGCTTAGTTCCAGACGAGCAGTACTTC	CASSLVPDEQYF
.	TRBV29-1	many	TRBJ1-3	TGCAGCGTTGGCAGGGGCGCGGATGGAAACACCATATATTTT	CSVGRGADGNTIYF
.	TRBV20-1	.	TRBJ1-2	TGCAGTGCTAGGGCCGGGACACCAAGTACCTATGGCTACACCTTC	CSARAGTPSTYGYTF
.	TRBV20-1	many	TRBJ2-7	TGCAGTGCTTCGACCCAACCCTACGAGCAGTACTTC	CSASTQPYEQYF
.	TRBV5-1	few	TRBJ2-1	TGCGCCAGCAGCTCCGGAGGGAGGGGGTACAATGAGCAGTTCTTC	CASSSGGRGYNEQFF
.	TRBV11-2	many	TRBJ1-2	TGTGCCAGCAGCTTAGAAGGCCGAACTAACTATGGCTACACCTTC	CASSLEGRTNYGYTF
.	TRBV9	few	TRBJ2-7	TGTGCCAGCAGCCCCAGACTAGAGCCCTACGAGCAGTACTTC	CASSPRLEPYEQYF
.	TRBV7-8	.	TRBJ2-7	TGTGCCAGCAGCTTAGCGATAACACTAGCAACCCACGAGCAGTACTTC	CASSLAITLATHEQYF
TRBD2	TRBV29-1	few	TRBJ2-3	TGCAGCGTTGTATCGCTAGCGGGAGAATGGGGGCACACAGATACGCAGTATTTT	CSVVSLAGEWGHTDTQYF
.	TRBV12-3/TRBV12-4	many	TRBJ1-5	TGTGCCAGCAGACCGGACAGCAATCAGCCCCAGCATTTT	CASRPDSNQPQHF
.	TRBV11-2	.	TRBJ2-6	TGTGCCAGCAGCTCTCTATTACGGCGAAGCTCTGGGGCCAACGTCCTGACTTTC	CASSSLLRRSSGANVLTF
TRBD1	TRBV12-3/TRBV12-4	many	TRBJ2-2	TGTGCCAGCAGCTCGAGGGGGCTTTGGGGCACCGGGGAGCTGTTTTTT	CASSSRGLWGTGELFF
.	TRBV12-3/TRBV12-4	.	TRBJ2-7	TGTGCCAGCAGTTTGCTCGACGGTGGCGAGCAGTACTTC	CASSLLDGGEQYF
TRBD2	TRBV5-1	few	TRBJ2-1	TGCGCCAGCCGACTAGCGGGATTGTTTGAGCAGTTCTTC	CASRLAGLFEQFF
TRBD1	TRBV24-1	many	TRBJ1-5	TGTGCCACCAGTGATTCCCAGGGGGAGCAGCCCCAGCATTTT	CATSDSQGEQPQHF
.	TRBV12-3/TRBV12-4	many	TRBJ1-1	TGTGCCAGCAGTACCGCCTTAACAGGCGTAGCTTTCTTT	CASSTALTGVAFF
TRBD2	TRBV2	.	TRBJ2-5	TGTGCCAGCAGGACTAGCGAGTGGTACCAAGAGACCCAGTACTTC	CASRTSEWYQETQYF
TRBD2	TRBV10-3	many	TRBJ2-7	TGTGCCATCAGTGATCCCGGGACTAGTTCCTCCTACGAGCAGTACTTC	CAISDPGTSSSYEQYF
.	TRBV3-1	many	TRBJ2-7	TGTGCCAGCAGCGATCGACAGGTTCGATACGAGCAGTACTTC	CASSDRQVRYEQYF
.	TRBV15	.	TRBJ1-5	TGTGCCACCAGCACAGGCTGGGGAGCATATAGCAATCAGCCCCAGCATTTT	CATSTGWGAYSNQPQHF
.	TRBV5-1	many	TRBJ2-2	TGCGCCAGCAGTCTTTGGGGGACGGATAACACCGGGGAGCTGTTTTTT	CASSLWGTDNTGELFF
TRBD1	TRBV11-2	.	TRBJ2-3	TGTGCCAGCAGCATAGGACAGGCGTACGTGGGAGATACGCAGTATTTT	CASSIGQAYVGDTQYF
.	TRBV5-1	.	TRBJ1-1	TGCGCCAGCAGCGCCGGACGGCTGAACACTGAAGCTTTCTTT	CASSAGRLNTEAFF
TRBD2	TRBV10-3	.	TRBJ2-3	TGTGCCATCAGTGAGTCGGCGGCTAGCGGGAGGAGGGGCACAGATACGCAGTATTTT	CAISESAASGRRGTDTQYF